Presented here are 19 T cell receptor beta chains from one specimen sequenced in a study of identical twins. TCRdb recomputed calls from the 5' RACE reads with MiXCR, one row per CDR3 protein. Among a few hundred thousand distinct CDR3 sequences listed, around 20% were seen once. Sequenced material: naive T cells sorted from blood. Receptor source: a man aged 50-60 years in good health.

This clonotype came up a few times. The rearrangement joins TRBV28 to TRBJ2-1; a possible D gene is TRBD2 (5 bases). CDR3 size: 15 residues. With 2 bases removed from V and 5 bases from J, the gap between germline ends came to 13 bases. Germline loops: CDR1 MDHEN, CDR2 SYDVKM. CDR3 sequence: CASSLRLGVNNEQFF. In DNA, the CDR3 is TGTGCCAGCAGTTTACGTTTGGGAGTTAACAATGAGCAGTTCTTC.

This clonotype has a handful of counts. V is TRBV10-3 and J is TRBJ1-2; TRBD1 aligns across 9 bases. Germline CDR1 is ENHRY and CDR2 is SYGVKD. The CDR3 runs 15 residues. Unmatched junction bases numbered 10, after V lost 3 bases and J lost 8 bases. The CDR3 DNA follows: TGTGCCATCAGTGATCCGTCTGGACAGGGGTACGGCTACACCTTC. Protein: CAISDPSGQGYGYTF.

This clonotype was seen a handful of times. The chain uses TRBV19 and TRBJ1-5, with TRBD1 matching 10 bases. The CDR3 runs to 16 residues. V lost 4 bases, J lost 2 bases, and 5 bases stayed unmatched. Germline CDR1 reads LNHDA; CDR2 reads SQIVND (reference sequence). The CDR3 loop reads CASSTTGTGGNQPQHF. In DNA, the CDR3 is TGTGCCAGTAGTACAACCGGGACAGGGGGCAATCAGCCCCAGCATTTT.

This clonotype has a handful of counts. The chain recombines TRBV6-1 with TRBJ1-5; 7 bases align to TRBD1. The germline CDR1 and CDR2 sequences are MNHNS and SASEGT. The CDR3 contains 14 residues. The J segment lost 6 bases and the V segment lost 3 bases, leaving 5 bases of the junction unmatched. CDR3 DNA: TGTGCCAGCAGTGAGATGACAGGGTCTCAGCCCCAGCATTTT. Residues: CASSEMTGSQPQHF.

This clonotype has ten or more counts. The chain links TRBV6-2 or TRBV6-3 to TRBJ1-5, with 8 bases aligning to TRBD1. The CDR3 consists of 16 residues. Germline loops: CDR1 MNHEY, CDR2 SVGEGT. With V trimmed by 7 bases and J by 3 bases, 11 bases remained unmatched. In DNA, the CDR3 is TGTGCCAGCACCCGAAGGCGGACAGGGCACAATCAGCCCCAGCATTTT. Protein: CASTRRRTGHNQPQHF.

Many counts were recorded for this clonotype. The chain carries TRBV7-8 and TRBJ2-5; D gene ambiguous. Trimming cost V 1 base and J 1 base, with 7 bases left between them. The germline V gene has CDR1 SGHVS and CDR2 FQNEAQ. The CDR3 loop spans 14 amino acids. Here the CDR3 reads CASSLEQTQETQYF. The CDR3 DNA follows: TGTGCCAGCAGCTTAGAGCAAACCCAAGAGACCCAGTACTTC.

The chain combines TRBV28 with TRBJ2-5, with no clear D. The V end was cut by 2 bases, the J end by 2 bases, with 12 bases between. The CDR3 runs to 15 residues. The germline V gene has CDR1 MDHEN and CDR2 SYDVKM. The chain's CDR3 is CASSLKWYGQETQYF. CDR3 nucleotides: TGTGCCAGCAGTTTAAAATGGTACGGTCAAGAGACCCAGTACTTC.

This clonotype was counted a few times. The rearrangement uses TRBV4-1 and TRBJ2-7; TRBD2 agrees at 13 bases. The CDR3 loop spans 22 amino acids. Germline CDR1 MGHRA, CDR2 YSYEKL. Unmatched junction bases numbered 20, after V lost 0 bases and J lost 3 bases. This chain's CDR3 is CASSQEWSRGTSGNRWDYEQYF. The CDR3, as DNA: TGCGCCAGCAGCCAAGAATGGTCTCGTGGGACTAGCGGGAACAGGTGGGACTACGAGCAGTACTTC.

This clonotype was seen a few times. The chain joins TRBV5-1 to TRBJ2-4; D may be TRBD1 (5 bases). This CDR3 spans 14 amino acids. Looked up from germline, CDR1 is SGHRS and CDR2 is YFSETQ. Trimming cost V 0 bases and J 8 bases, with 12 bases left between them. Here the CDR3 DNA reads TGCGCCAGCAGCTTGGACAGGTTGGGTGACATTCAGTACTTC. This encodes CASSLDRLGDIQYF.

The CDR3 region is CAISELKLGSGTVQETQYF. DNA for the CDR3: TGTGCCATCAGTGAGTTAAAACTCGGGTCCGGGACAGTTCAAGAGACCCAGTACTTC. V and J are TRBV10-3 and TRBJ2-5, with 7 bases lining up with TRBD1. Germline CDR1 reads ENHRY; CDR2 reads SYGVKD. The CDR3 has 19 amino acids. Losses at the gene ends were 1 base for V and 2 bases for J; bases not matched to a gene: 16.

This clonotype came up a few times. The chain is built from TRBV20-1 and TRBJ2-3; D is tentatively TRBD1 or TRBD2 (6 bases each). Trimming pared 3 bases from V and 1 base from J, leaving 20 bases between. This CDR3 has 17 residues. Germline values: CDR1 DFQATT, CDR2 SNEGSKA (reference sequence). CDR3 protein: CSARGILGGRGTDTQYF. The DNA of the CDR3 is TGCAGTGCTAGGGGAATTTTGGGGGGCCGGGGCACAGATACGCAGTATTTT.

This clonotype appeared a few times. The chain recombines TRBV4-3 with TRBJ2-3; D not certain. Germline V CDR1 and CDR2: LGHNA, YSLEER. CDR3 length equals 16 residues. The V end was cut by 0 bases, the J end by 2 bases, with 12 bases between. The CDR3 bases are TGCGCCAGCAGCCAAGATACGGTGGAAAACACAGATACGCAGTATTTT. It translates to CASSQDTVENTDTQYF.

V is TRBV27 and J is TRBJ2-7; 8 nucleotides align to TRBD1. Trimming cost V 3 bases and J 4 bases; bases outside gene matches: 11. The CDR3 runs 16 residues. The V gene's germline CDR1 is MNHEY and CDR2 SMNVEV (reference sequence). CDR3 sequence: CASSFSIAGQAYEQYF. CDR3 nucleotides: TGTGCCAGCAGTTTCTCAATTGCGGGACAGGCATACGAGCAGTACTTC.

CDR3 in DNA: TGTGCCAGCAGCAGAGCTGGCGGGGGCGCGGTTAGCACAGATACGCAGTATTTT. It is translated as CASSRAGGGAVSTDTQYF. The V call is TRBV11-1, the J call TRBJ2-3; tentatively, D is TRBD2 (7 bases). Trimming took 5 bases from V and 0 from J, leaving 21 bases between them. The CDR3 totals 18 residues. CDR1 is SGHAT and CDR2 is FQDESV in the germline V gene (reference sequence).

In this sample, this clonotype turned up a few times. The chain's CDR3 is CSVESSGSRRVGDTQYF. For the CDR3, the DNA is TGCAGCGTTGAATCTAGCGGGAGCAGAAGAGTGGGAGATACGCAGTATTTT. V and J are TRBV29-1 and TRBJ2-3, with 10 bases fitting TRBD2. The CDR3 extends over 17 amino acids. V was pared by 2 bases and J by 5 bases, with 13 bases of the junction left unmatched. Per the germline V gene, CDR1 is SQVTM and CDR2 is ANQGSEA.

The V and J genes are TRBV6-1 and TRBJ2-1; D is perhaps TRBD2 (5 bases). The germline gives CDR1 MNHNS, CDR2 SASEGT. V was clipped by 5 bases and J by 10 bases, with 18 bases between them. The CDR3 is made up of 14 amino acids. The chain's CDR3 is CASSPSGPPGEQFF. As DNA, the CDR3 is TGTGCCAGCAGTCCGAGTGGGCCCCCGGGAGAGCAGTTCTTC.

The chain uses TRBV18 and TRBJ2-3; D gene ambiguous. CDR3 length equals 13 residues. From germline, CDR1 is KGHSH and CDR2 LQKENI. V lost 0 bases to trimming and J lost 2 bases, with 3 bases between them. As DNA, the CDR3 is TGTGCCAGCTCACCACCTTTCACAGATACGCAGTATTTT. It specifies CASSPPFTDTQYF.

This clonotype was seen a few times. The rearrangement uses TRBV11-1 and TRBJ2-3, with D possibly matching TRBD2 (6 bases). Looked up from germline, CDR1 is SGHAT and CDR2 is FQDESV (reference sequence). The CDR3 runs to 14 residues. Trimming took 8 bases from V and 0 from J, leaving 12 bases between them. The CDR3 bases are TGTGCCAGCCGCGGGGACGCTAGCACAGATACGCAGTATTTT. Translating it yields CASRGDASTDTQYF.

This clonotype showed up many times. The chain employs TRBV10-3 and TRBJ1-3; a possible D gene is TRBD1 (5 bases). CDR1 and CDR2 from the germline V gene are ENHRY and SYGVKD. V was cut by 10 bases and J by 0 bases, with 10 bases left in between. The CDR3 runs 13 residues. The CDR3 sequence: CATGGISGNTIYF. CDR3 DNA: TGTGCCACCGGGGGGATCTCTGGAAACACCATATATTTT.